Reported below is one TCR beta chain. This record comes from a study of T-cell memory formation after mild COVID-19. MiXCR, applied by TCRdb to the 5' RACE reads, yields one record per CDR3 protein. The table has roughly 600,000 distinct CDR3 sequences, roughly 18% seen once. This TCR derives from an adult woman who had mild COVID-19 (a few samples of this study predate the infection). Cell type and time point are not known. What was sequenced was PBMCs or a T cell subset sorted from them (not recorded which).

The CDR3 nucleotides read TGTGCCACCAGCAGAGATCCGGACAGGGCCTACGAGCAGTACTTC. It codes for CATSRDPDRAYEQYF. The V and J genes are TRBV15 and TRBJ2-7; 8 bases fit TRBD1. Trimming at V came to 0 bases and at J to 2 bases, leaving 3 bases not matched to a gene. This CDR3 region has 15 residues. Germline V gene sequence: CDR1 LNHNV, CDR2 YYDKDF (reference sequence).